This paragraph reports one T cell receptor (beta chain). Its matching antigen is unknown. The treatment was: oral pan-JAK inhibitor, 5-10 mg twice daily. The data are from a study of CD8+ T cells in alopecia areata. Study-level findings and limits: Baseline CD8+ expansion's link to response remains uncertain, as there was one nonresponder.

Germline V gene lookup returns CDR1 MNHEY and CDR2 SVGAGI. V lost 4 bases and J 4 bases, leaving 2 bases between the germline ends. The CDR3 consists of 11 residues. As the sequencing template, cDNA was produced by extracting RNA and reverse transcribing it. Clones were read by immunoSEQ multiplex PCR, and TCRdb kept only the in-frame ones, dropping some. Among 50,000 to 65,000 clones listed, approximately 44% were seen once. The receptor's source is a human donor with alopecia areata. Sequences were derived from CD8+ T cells sorted from blood, sampled at roughly week 38, from a patient treated with tofacitinib. V usage is TRBV6-5 and J usage is TRBJ2-1; unclear D gene. The CDR3, as DNA: TGTGCCAGCAGTTTGTACAATGAGCAGTTCTTC. It yields the protein CASSLYNEQFF.